This T cell receptor beta chain was recorded in a study of T-cell reconstitution after alpha-beta-depleted transplantation in children. In germline, CDR1 is LNHNV, CDR2 YYDKDF (reference sequence). The CDR3 is 19 residues long. V dropped 2 bases and J dropped 6; count of bases not matched to a gene: 14. Unique molecular identifiers were built into the TCRbeta library. TCRdb called the PCR reads again in MiXCR, with one record for every CDR3 protein. Among roughly 350,000 distinct CDR3 sequences listed, under 20% were seen once. This clonotype was seen repeatedly, ten times or more. Its antigen is unknown. Notes on the study in general: The study traced high day-60 TCRbeta diversity in some patients to surviving recipient T cells and thymic progenitors. At around two months after transplant, the alpha-beta T cells were reportedly derived from several hundred expanded clones that came from non-depleted graft cells. Newly made T cells mostly supplied T-cell counts and diversity one year after transplant.

Sequencing was performed on PBMCs, mostly from graft donor cells, taken 360 days after TCRalphabeta/CD19-depleted stem cell transplant. This sequence joins TRBV15 and TRBJ2-3; 13 positions agree with TRBD2. The origin of this receptor is a male patient between 2 and 10 years old who had a stem cell transplant for acute lymphoblastic leukemia, so the T cells may come from the graft donor. The CDR3 is CATSRNLGVLAGGPDTQYF. The CDR3 region has the DNA TGTGCCACCAGCAGAAATTTGGGGGTACTAGCGGGAGGGCCGGATACGCAGTATTTT. The full variable domain, in which reference TRBV15 and TRBJ2-3 provide the parts outside the CDR3, is DAMVIQNPRYQVTQFGKPVTLSCSQTLNHNVMYWYQQKSSQAPKLLFHYYDKDFNNEADTPDNFQSRRPNTSFCFLDIRSPGLGDTAMYLCATSRNLGVLAGGPDTQYFGPGTRLTVL.